These 25 T cell receptor beta chains were all obtained from the same sample, sequenced in a study of cytomegalovirus exposure and HLA in healthy donors (dated by TCRdb to about 2017). The library was generated by the immunoSEQ multiplex PCR assay. The multiplex PCR relied on a mix of 60 forward primers for TCR Vbeta segments and 13 reverse primers for TCR Jbeta segments. Not all clones reach the TCRdb copy of this immuneACCESS table, which keeps in-frame sequences only. Checked studies attribute under half of the gap to unresolved V genes and leave the rest unexplained. This sample has about 140,000 clones in its table, and roughly 77% of those were observed once. The ten largest make up approximately 3% of the sample. Sequences were obtained from PBMCs. Receptor source: a female donor in good health and CMV-seronegative.

The chain carries TRBV2 and TRBJ2-5; 11 bases align to TRBD1. CDR1 is SNHLY, CDR2 FYNNEI, per germline. Losses at the gene ends were 4 bases for V and 5 bases for J; bases not matched to a gene: 6. There are 15 residues in the CDR3. The CDR3 DNA reads TGTGCCAGCAGTGGGGACAGGGGGGCGGTGGAGACCCAGTACTTC. It is translated as CASSGDRGAVETQYF.

The J gene is TRBJ2-7, the V gene TRBV19; possibly TRBD2 for D (6 bases). The V and J ends lost 3 bases and 5 bases respectively, with 8 bases between them. Looked up from germline, CDR1 is LNHDA and CDR2 is SQIVND (reference sequence). The CDR3 is made up of 12 amino acids. The CDR3 is CASSIGGNEQYF. CDR3 DNA: TGTGCCAGTAGTATTGGGGGGAACGAGCAGTACTTC. Supplemented by reference TRBV19 and TRBJ2-7, the full variable domain reads DGGITQSPKYLFRKEGQNVTLSCEQNLNHDAMYWYRQDPGQGLRLIYYSQIVNDFQKGDIAEGYSVSREKKESFPLTVTSAQKNPTAFYLCASSIGGNEQYFGPGTRLTVT.

The chain combines TRBV15 with TRBJ1-3, with unresolved D. Between the trimmed V and J ends, which lost 1 base and 4 bases, there was a span of 8 bases. The CDR3 is made up of 14 amino acids. Germline lookup yields CDR1 LNHNV and CDR2 YYDKDF (reference sequence). This CDR3 reads CATSRGGGGNTIYF. The CDR3, as DNA: TGTGCCACCAGCAGAGGAGGAGGGGGAAACACCATATATTTT.

This sequence joins TRBV7-9 and TRBJ1-1; the D is unclear. The CDR3 runs to 18 residues. The germline gives CDR1 SEHNR, CDR2 FQNEAQ (reference sequence). Trimming removed 1 base from V and 1 base from J, with 19 bases in between. CDR3 coding DNA: TGTGCCAGCAGCTTAGGATCCCTGAAACACCGGGAGAACACTGAAGCTTTCTTT. This codes for CASSLGSLKHRENTEAFF.

The rearrangement uses TRBV7-3 and TRBJ1-3; D may be TRBD1 (5 bases). V lost 5 bases, J lost 4 bases, and 18 bases lay in between. This CDR3 spans 16 amino acids. CDR1 and CDR2 from the germline V gene are SGHTA and FQGTGA. CDR3: CASSLRPGGTGNTIYF. The CDR3 coding sequence is TGTGCCAGCAGCCTCCGACCGGGAGGGACCGGAAACACCATATATTTT. Full variable domain (missing parts from reference TRBV7-3 and TRBJ1-3): GAGVSQTPSNKVTEKGKYVELRCDPISGHTALYWYRQSLGQGPEFLIYFQGTGAADDSGLPNDRFFAVRPEGSVSTLKIQRTERGDSAVYLCASSLRPGGTGNTIYFGEGSWLTVV.

The rearrangement joins TRBV12-5 to TRBJ1-2; D gene unclear. V was shortened by 7 bases and J by 4 bases, with 16 bases between the two germline ends. Germline V gene lookup returns CDR1 LGHNT and CDR2 FRNRAP. The CDR3 loop spans 14 amino acids. The DNA of the CDR3 is TGTGCTAGTGCCCCCCCCGGAGGATTCTATGGCTACACCTTC. This sequence encodes CASAPPGGFYGYTF. The full variable domain, completed using reference TRBV12-5 and TRBJ1-2, is DARVTQTPRHKVTEMGQEVTMRCQPILGHNTVFWYRQTMMQGLELLAYFRNRAPLDDSGMPKDRFSAEMPDATLATLKIQPSEPRDSAVYFCASAPPGGFYGYTFGSGTRLTVV.

This clone has a count of ten or more. This sequence joins TRBV5-4 and TRBJ1-4, with D perhaps matching TRBD1 (5 bases). The germline V gene encodes CDR1 SGHNT and CDR2 YYREEE (reference sequence). This CDR3 is 14 amino acids long. Trimming pared 3 bases from V and 4 bases from J, leaving 10 bases between. The CDR3 sequence is CASSSGLSNEKLFF. CDR3 nucleotide sequence: TGTGCCAGCAGCTCGGGACTCAGTAATGAAAAACTGTTTTTT.

The chain recombines TRBV4-3 with TRBJ2-3; D might be TRBD2 (6 bases). The CDR3 runs 17 residues. V was shortened by 0 bases and J by 4 bases, with 17 bases between the two germline ends. In germline, CDR1 is LGHNA, CDR2 YSLEER. CDR3 coding DNA: TGCGCCAGCAGCCAAGACGGTCTTGGGGGAGGTTCAGATACGCAGTATTTT. Translating gives CASSQDGLGGGSDTQYF.

This chain uses TRBV6-5 with TRBJ1-2; no reliable D call. The V and J ends lost 3 bases and 2 bases respectively, with 7 bases between them. CDR1 is MNHEY and CDR2 is SVGAGI in the germline V gene. This CDR3 contains 13 residues. CDR3 bases: TGTGCCAGCAGTTATGGCAGGAACTATGGCTACACCTTC. Translating it yields CASSYGRNYGYTF.

The chain recombines TRBV5-5 with TRBJ2-7; D ambiguous. CDR3 length equals 12 residues. Germline V CDR1 and CDR2: SGHKS, YYEKEE (reference sequence). Trimming shortened V by 4 bases and J by 5 bases, and 10 bases separated the two germline ends. The DNA of the CDR3 is TGTGCCAGCAGCCAACAGCCTAACGAGCAGTACTTC. This gives the protein CASSQQPNEQYF.

Only a few counts were recorded for this clone. The genes are TRBV5-1 and TRBJ1-4; maybe TRBD1 (6 bases). V was pared by 5 bases and J by 8 bases, with 16 bases between. Germline V gene data show CDR1 as SGHRS and CDR2 as YFSETQ. This CDR3 spans 14 amino acids. The CDR3 loop is CASSREGVKEKLFF. CDR3 coding DNA: TGCGCCAGCAGTCGAGAGGGGGTAAAAGAAAAACTGTTTTTT.

This chain links TRBV11-2 with TRBJ2-7, with 8 nucleotides matching TRBD1. CDR1 and CDR2 (germline): SGHAT, FQNNGV. The V segment lost 5 bases and the J segment 2 bases; nucleotides outside the gene matches: 5. The CDR3 consists of 14 residues. The CDR3 DNA is TGTGCCAGCAGCCTGGACAGGGACACCTACGAGCAGTACTTC. Its protein is CASSLDRDTYEQYF.

This clone was counted only a few times. The chain links TRBV5-1 to TRBJ2-2; D is unclear. Trimming removed 3 bases from V and 3 bases from J, with 6 bases in between. Germline CDR1 reads SGHRS; CDR2 reads YFSETQ. The CDR3 is 13 amino acids. Here the CDR3 reads CASSSSDTGELFF. CDR3 sequence (DNA): TGCGCCAGCAGCTCCTCGGACACCGGGGAGCTGTTTTTT.

The rearrangement joins TRBV6-6 to TRBJ1-2; a possible D gene is TRBD1 (6 bases). Germline values: CDR1 MNHNY, CDR2 SVGAGI (reference sequence). Trimming cost V 0 bases and J 7 bases, with 15 bases left between them. The CDR3 has 15 amino acids. For the CDR3, the DNA is TGTGCCAGCAGTTACTCTGGGGGCGCCTTTTGTGGCTACACCTTC. This codes for CASSYSGGAFCGYTF.

V and J are TRBV6-5 and TRBJ2-3, with D perhaps matching TRBD1 (5 bases). Germline V CDR1 and CDR2: MNHEY, SVGAGI. The CDR3 extends over 15 amino acids. V was cut by 3 bases and J by 0 bases, with 10 bases left in between. This CDR3 reads CASSYKGLSTDTQYF. In DNA, the CDR3 is TGTGCCAGCAGTTATAAGGGGTTGAGCACAGATACGCAGTATTTT.

Concerning this clone: Other DNA sequences in the sample encode the same CDR3. The chain has TRBV7-7 and TRBJ1-2; possibly TRBD1 for D (6 bases). The germline gives CDR1 SSHAT, CDR2 FNYEAQ (reference sequence). The CDR3 loop spans 14 amino acids. Here the CDR3 DNA reads TGTGCTAGCCAGGGGAGAACAGGGTATTTTGGCTACACCTTC. Protein sequence: CASQGRTGYFGYTF.

The chain uses TRBV15 and TRBJ2-5; perhaps TRBD1 as D (6 bases). This CDR3 is 15 amino acids long. Germline loops: CDR1 LNHNV, CDR2 YYDKDF (reference sequence). V was trimmed by 0 bases and J by 2 bases, leaving 10 bases between them. In DNA form, the CDR3 reads TGTGCCACCAGCAGAGATCAGGGGCATCAAGAGACCCAGTACTTC. The encoded protein is CATSRDQGHQETQYF.

V usage is TRBV30 and J usage is TRBJ2-5; 7 bases align to TRBD1. Matching the DNA end better, TRBJ2-7 makes the J call doubtful. Germline V gene sequence: CDR1 GTSNPN, CDR2 SVGIG (reference sequence). There are 18 residues in the CDR3. The CDR3 loop reads CAWSVGAPGGILSYEQYF. CDR3 nucleotides: TGTGCCTGGAGTGTAGGCGCACCAGGGGGAATCCTATCCTACGAGCAGTACTTC.

This rearrangement joins TRBV29-1 to TRBJ2-1; 7 bases agree with TRBD2. The CDR3 runs to 14 residues. Trimming cost V 3 bases and J 6 bases; bases outside gene matches: 8. Germline V lookup: CDR1 SQVTM, CDR2 ANQGSEA. The CDR3 protein is CSVEPPLAANEQFF. CDR3 nucleotides: TGCAGCGTTGAGCCCCCTCTAGCGGCCAATGAGCAGTTCTTC.

The gene calls are TRBV7-9 and TRBJ2-7, with a weak D call TRBD1 (5 bases). Germline CDR1 reads SEHNR; CDR2 reads FQNEAQ (reference sequence). V was pared by 5 bases and J by 6 bases, with 14 bases between. The CDR3 runs 13 residues. CDR3 region: CASSPGDRAEQYF. In DNA, the CDR3 is TGTGCCAGCAGCCCCGGTGACAGAGCCGAGCAGTACTTC.

This clone was found many times. This chain links TRBV27 with TRBJ2-3; 9 bases are shared with TRBD1. The junction had 9 bases not matched to a gene; V was cut back by 11 bases and J by 6 bases. The CDR3 contains 13 residues. Germline CDR1 MNHEY, CDR2 SMNVEV (reference sequence). The CDR3 spells CAGGQGGEDTQYF. The CDR3 DNA reads as TGTGCCGGGGGACAGGGAGGAGAGGATACGCAGTATTTT.

The rearrangement joins TRBV4-1 to TRBJ2-5; D perhaps matches TRBD2 (5 bases). This CDR3 contains 15 residues. Germline CDR1 MGHRA, CDR2 YSYEKL. Trimming removed 1 base at V and 4 bases at J, with 13 bases between. The CDR3 is CASSQGVLAIETQYF. The CDR3 DNA reads TGCGCCAGCAGCCAAGGAGTTCTAGCTATAGAGACCCAGTACTTC.

This sequence joins TRBV30 and TRBJ1-6, with TRBD1 as a possible D gene (6 bases). Trimming removed 3 bases from V and 5 bases from J, with 17 bases in between. The CDR3 is 16 amino acids. Germline-derived CDR1 and CDR2 are GTSNPN and SVGIG (reference sequence). The CDR3 DNA sequence: TGTGCCTGGAGACAGGGAGTTACCGTCCATAATTCACCCCTCCACTTT. Its translation: CAWRQGVTVHNSPLHF.

The V gene is TRBV10-3, the J gene TRBJ2-7; 8 bases line up with TRBD1. Germline V lookup: CDR1 ENHRY, CDR2 SYGVKD. The junction had 21 bases not matched to a gene; V was cut back by 11 bases and J by 12 bases. This CDR3 spans 14 amino acids. The CDR3 reads CALKTGAYAYEGYF. The CDR3 nucleotides read TGTGCCCTAAAGACAGGGGCATATGCCTACGAGGGGTACTTC.

The sample holds a few counts of this clone. This rearrangement joins TRBV5-4 to TRBJ2-7; no clear D. The CDR3 is made up of 14 amino acids. V lost 0 bases and J lost 2, with 9 bases in between. Germline-derived CDR1 and CDR2 are SGHNT and YYREEE (reference sequence). CDR3 sequence reads: CASSLADKPYEQYF. DNA for the CDR3: TGTGCCAGCAGCTTGGCCGACAAGCCCTACGAGCAGTACTTC.